This record covers a single T cell receptor (beta chain). Its specific antigen is unknown. Base qualities are not at hand, and no much larger clone is one base apart. The sample is drawn from a study of CD8 T cells in Susac syndrome (dated by TCRdb to 2018 to 2020). In the study overall: Repertoire sequencing was used to test whether CD8+ T cell activation and differentiation in Susac syndrome was antigen driven. Beyond this particular receptor, the publication reports: The number of individuals in the TCR sequencing and HLA analysis was recognized as being relatively small.

RNA was extracted using the RNeasy kit, and roughly 0.45 to 1 microgram was reverse transcribed with random hexamers. The immunoSEQ multiplex PCR assay, which covers 54 Vbeta and 13 Jbeta segments, was used to amplify TCR beta CDR3 regions. To correct PCR amplification bias, a synthetic template baseline was used for both primer optimization and computational correction. The source study handled its data this way. Only productive sequences were kept, with reads annotated to V, D and J genes according to IMGT and analyzed in immunoSEQ Analyzer. To calculate clonality, Shannon entropy was normalized by log2 of the number of productive unique sequences and then subtracted from one. For each patient and control, public and private clones were evaluated within the 100 most prevalent clones. Clones were defined as Susac-specific when absent from the healthy and MS cohorts, from fewer than 1,300 published viral clones and from other ImmuneACCESS disease sequences. In TCRdb, the public reads were trimmed at Q25 with fastp and aligned with MiXCR, with productive beta chains retained. Rows with a matching CDR3 protein are joined into one entry that keeps the most common DNA and genes. For this entry, the V and J calls and clone size follow TCRdb and not the study's own pipeline. The sample has about 160,000 distinct CDR3 sequences on record, roughly 94% of them singletons. Jointly, the top ten make up under 0.085% of the sample.

Per the germline V gene, SQVTM is the CDR1 and ANQGSEA is the CDR2. The CDR3 contains 17 residues, cysteine and phenylalanine counted. CDR3 DNA is the only sequence kept; it has 51 bases, read in frame from the first base. Trimming costs V 1 base and J 2 bases, and their ends lie 19 bases apart. High-throughput TCR beta sequencing profiled peripheral blood CD8+ and CD4+ T cells from healthy donors, Susac syndrome patients and multiple sclerosis patients. Healthy donors were included as age- and sex-matched controls. Bulk CD8+ and CD4+ T cells were purified by magnetic negative isolation, whereas CD8+ TEMRA cells were enriched by FACS. Blood was drawn into EDTA tubes, processed within 24 hours, and PBMCs were isolated by density gradient centrifugation. PBMCs intended for TCR sequencing were frozen in liquid nitrogen and were later thawed in a 37 degrees C water bath. A purity of at least 90% was achieved for sorted or isolated CD4+, CD8+ and CD8+ TEMRA cells.

The chain was built from TRBV29-1 and TRBJ2-3; the D call could be TRBD1 or TRBD2, with each sharing 5 bases. The sequencing sample was made of CD4+ T cells from PBMCs. This receptor was obtained from a human donor in good health. In nucleotides, the sequence is TGCAGCGTTGAAGGGCAATCCCCGGGGCTCACCACAGATACGCAGTATTTT. This encodes CSVEGQSPGLTTDTQYF.